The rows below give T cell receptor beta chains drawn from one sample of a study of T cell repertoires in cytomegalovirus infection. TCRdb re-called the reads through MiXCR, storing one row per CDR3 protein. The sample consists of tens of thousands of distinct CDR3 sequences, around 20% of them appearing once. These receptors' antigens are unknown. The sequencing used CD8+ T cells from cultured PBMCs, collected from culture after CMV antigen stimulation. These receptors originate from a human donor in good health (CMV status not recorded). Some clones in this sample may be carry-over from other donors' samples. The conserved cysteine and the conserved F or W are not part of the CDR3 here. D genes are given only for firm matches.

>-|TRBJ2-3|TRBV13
ASSLPPPGSDTQY
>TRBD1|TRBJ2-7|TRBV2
ASSPPGTGIHEQY
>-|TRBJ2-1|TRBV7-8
ASSLSLSSYNEQF
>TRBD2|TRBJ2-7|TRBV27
ASSFLASSGGLEQY
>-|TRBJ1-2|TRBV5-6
ASSLYSAPLT
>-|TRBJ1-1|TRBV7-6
ASSLQGYTEAF
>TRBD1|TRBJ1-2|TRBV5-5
ASSLDPGQGAGNGYT
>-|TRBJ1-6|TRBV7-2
ASSSIGEGLASPLH
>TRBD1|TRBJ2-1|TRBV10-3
AISESGTGEIVDTYNEQF
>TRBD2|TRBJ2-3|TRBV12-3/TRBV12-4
ASSLGLAGATDTQY
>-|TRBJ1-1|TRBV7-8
ASSPPGGNNEAF
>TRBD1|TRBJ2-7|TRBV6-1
ASSEDRGRMILYEQY
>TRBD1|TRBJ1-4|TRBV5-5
ASSSLKTGPNEKLF
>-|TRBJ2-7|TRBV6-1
ASSELARNTAPYEQY
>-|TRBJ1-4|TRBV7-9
ASSLAPDRIATNEKLF
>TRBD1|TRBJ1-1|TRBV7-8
ASSLVQGETEAF
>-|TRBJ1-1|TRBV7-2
ASSLENPGGNTEAF
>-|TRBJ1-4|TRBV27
ASSPWGGLNEKLF
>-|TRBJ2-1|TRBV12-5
ASGEGGEQF
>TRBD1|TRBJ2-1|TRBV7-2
ASSIQGSGYNEQF
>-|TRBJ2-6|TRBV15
AVGRRSSGANVLT